This TCR beta chain came from a study of post-analysis software for immune sequencing data. Included in the TCR beta cDNA libraries were unique molecular identifiers. TCRdb ran MiXCR on the PCR reads and lists one entry per CDR3 protein. The profile covers around 250,000 distinct CDR3 sequences, with just over 35% appearing a single time and roughly 4.8% taken by the ten largest. This clonotype was seen many times. Its specificity is unknown. Germline assignment: CDR1 SEHNR and CDR2 FQNEAQ (reference sequence). Deletions cut 5 bases from V and 7 bases from J, with 18 bases between. The CDR3 length is 15 residues. Whole-study findings and limits: There were four or five TRBV segments more frequent in patients than controls, and TRBV5-6, TRBV5-1 and TRBV20-1 were among them. Comparison with controls showed significantly lower normalized Chao1 diversity in multiple sclerosis patients.

Sequencing used blood. This clonotype was sampled from a girl between 10 and 17 years old with multiple sclerosis. The rearrangement links TRBV7-9 to TRBJ2-1; D is unresolved. In DNA form, the CDR3 reads TGTGCCAGCAGCCCACGAGGTGGCGCCATTAATGAGCAGTTCTTC. As protein: CASSPRGGAINEQFF.